These 2 T cell receptor beta chains came from one sample sequenced in a study of spatial heterogeneity in lung cancer. Study outcomes and limitations: Tracking of tumor mutation counts was seen in expanded intratumoral alpha and beta TCR counts.

Sample time point: sample taken at primary tumor resection. For these receptors, no antigen is known. One entry per CDR3 protein results from TCRdb running MiXCR on the 5' RACE reads. The sample consists of just under 1,500 distinct CDR3 sequences, 18% of them appearing once. Sequencing used lung tumor tissue, obtained at surgery. The source is a male donor with early-stage non-small cell lung cancer.

This clonotype was recorded at least ten times. This chain joins TRBV21-1 and TRBJ2-1; the D call TRBD2 from the table was never checked on the DNA. TRBV21-1 has pseudogene status. There are 19 residues in the CDR3. The CDR3 nucleotides read TGTGCCAGCAGCAAACAGGGACTAGCGGGGGACTATGAATACAATGAGCAGTTCTTC. This sequence encodes CASSKQGLAGDYEYNEQFF.

This clonotype showed up just a few times. This chain links TRBV12-3 or TRBV12-4 with TRBJ1-4; TRBD1 matches 7 bases. This CDR3 spans 13 amino acids. V lost 6 bases and J lost 14; bases outside the gene matches: 12. CDR3 in DNA: TGTGCCAGCAGCGACAACCAGGGGGAGAAGCTGTTTTTT. Translating it yields CASSDNQGEKLFF.